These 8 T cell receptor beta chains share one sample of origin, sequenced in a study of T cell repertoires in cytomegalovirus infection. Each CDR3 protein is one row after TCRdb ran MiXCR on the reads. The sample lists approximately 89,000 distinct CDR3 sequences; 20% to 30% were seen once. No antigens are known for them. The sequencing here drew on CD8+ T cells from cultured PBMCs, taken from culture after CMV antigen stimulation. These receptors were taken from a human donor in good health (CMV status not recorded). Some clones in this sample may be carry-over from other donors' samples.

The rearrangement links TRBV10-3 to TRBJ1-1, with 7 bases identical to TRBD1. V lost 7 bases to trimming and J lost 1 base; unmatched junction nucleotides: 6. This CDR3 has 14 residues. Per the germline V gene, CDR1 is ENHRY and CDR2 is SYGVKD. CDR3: CAITLDRSNTEAFF. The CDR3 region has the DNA TGTGCCATCACCCTGGACAGGTCGAACACTGAAGCTTTCTTT.

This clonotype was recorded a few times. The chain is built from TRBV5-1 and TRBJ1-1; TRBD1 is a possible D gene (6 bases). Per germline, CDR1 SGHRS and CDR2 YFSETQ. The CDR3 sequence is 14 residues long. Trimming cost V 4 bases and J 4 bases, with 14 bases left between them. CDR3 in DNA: TGCGCCAGCAGCCCCGGTCAGGGGAGCACTGAAGCTTTCTTT. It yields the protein CASSPGQGSTEAFF.

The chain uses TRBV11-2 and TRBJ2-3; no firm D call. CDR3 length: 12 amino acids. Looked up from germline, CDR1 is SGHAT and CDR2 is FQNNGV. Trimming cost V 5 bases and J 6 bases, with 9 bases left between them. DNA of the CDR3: TGTGCCAGCAGCCCGCCTGTGGATACGCAGTATTTT. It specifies CASSPPVDTQYF.

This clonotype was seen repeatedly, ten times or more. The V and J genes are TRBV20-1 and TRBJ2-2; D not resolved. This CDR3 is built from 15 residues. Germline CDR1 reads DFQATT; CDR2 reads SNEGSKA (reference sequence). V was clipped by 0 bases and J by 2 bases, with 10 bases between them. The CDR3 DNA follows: TGCAGTGCTAGAGATTACAAGGGAAACACCGGGGAGCTGTTTTTT. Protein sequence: CSARDYKGNTGELFF.

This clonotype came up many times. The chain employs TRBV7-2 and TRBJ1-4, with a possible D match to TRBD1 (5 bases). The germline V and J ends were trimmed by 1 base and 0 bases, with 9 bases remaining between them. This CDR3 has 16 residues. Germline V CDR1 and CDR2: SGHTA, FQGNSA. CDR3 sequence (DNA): TGTGCCAGCAGCTTAGGACACAGGACAACTAATGAAAAACTGTTTTTT. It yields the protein CASSLGHRTTNEKLFF.

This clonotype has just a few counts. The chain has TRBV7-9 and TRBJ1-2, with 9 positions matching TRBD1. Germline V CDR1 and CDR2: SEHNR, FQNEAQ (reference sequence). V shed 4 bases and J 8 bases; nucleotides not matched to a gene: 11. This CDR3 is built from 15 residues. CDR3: CASSSSGQGNLGYTF. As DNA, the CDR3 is TGTGCCAGCAGCTCCTCGGGACAGGGTAATTTGGGCTACACCTTC.

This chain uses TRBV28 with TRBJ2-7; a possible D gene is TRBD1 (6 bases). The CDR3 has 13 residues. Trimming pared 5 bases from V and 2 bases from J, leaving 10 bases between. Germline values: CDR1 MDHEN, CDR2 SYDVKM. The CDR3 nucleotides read TGTGCCAGCAGTGCTACAGGGCCCTACGAGCAGTACTTC. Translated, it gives CASSATGPYEQYF.

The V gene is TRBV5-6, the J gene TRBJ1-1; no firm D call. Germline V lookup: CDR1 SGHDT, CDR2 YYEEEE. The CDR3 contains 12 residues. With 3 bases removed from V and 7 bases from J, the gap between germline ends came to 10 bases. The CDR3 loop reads CASSSPNREAFF. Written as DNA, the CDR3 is TGTGCCAGCAGCTCTCCGAACCGTGAAGCTTTCTTT.